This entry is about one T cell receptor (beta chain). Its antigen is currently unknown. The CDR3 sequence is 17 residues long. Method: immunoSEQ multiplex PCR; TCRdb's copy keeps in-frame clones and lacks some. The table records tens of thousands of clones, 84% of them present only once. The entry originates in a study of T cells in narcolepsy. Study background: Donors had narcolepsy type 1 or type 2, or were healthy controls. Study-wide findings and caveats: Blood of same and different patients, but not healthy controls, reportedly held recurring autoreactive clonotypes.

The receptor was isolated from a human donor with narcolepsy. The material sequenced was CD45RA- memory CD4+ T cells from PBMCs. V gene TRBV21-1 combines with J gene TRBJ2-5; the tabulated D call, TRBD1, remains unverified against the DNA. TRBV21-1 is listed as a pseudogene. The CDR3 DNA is TGTGCCAGCAGCAAAGTCAGGGGACAGGGACGGGGAGAGACCCAGTACTTC. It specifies CASSKVRGQGRGETQYF.